This T cell receptor beta chain was found in a study of blood T cell repertoires in COVID-19. At the level of the study: Acute and convalescent COVID-19 samples came from the United States, Italy and Spain. In each case, the material was cDNA or gDNA derived from T cells, B-cell-depleted T cells, or PBMCs.

The germline V gene encodes CDR1 SGHRS and CDR2 YFSETQ. The CDR3 spans 13 residues. V was pared by 3 bases and J by 6 bases, with 12 bases between. Original processing notes: Cell counts per sample came from amplifying reference gene primers. Here immunoSEQ multiplex PCR was the method, and the copy in TCRdb shows in-frame clones only, minus some. The DNA was the basis for D and trimming; V, J and clone size are from that table. Altogether 150,000 to 180,000 clones are present, 70% to 85% being singletons, with the ten largest covering about 31%. The material sequenced was peripheral blood. This rearrangement joins TRBV5-1 to TRBJ1-1; D is possibly TRBD1 (5 bases). This TCR came from a woman in her fifties or sixties with acute or convalescent COVID-19. CDR3 residues: CASSSPGGAEAFF. The CDR3 DNA reads TGCGCCAGCAGCTCACCCGGGGGAGCTGAAGCTTTCTTT.